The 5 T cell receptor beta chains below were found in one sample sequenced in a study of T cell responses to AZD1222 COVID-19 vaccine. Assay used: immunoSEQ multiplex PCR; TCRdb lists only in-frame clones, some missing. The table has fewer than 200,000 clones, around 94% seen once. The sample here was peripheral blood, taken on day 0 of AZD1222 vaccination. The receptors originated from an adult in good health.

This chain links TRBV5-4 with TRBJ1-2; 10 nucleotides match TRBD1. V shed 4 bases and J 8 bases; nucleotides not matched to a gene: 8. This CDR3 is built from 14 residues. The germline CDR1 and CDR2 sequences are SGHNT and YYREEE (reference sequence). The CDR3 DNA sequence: TGTGCCAGCAGCCTATTCGACAGGGGGCACGGCTACACCTTC. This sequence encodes CASSLFDRGHGYTF.

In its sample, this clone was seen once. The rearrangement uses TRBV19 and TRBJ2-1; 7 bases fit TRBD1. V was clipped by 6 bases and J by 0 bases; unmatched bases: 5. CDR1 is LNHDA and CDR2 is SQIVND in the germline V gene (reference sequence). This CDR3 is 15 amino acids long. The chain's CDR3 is CASRLDRDSYNEQFF. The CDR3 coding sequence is TGTGCCAGTAGGCTAGACAGGGACTCCTACAATGAGCAGTTCTTC.

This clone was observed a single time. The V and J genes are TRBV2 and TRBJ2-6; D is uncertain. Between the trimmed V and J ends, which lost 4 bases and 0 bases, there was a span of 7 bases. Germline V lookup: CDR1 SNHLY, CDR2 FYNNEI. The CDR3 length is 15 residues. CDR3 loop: CASSGLVSGANVLTF. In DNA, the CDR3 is TGTGCCAGCAGTGGTTTAGTCTCTGGGGCCAACGTCCTGACTTTC.

CDR3: CASSLGDRLNTEAFF. The CDR3 DNA reads TGTGCCAGCAGTTTAGGGGACAGGCTGAACACTGAAGCTTTCTTT. This rearrangement joins TRBV28 to TRBJ1-1, with 8 positions matching TRBD1. Trimming removed 2 bases from V and 0 bases from J; junction bases left unmatched: 2. The CDR3 sequence is 15 residues long. Germline V gene lookup returns CDR1 MDHEN and CDR2 SYDVKM.

This chain's CDR3 is CASSDSRSAGSFF. In DNA form, the CDR3 reads TGTGCCAGCAGTGACTCGAGGTCTGCGGGGTCGTTCTTC. The chain has TRBV6-4 and TRBJ2-1; D is possibly TRBD2 (6 bases). Germline V CDR1 and CDR2: MRHNA, SNTAGT. This CDR3 is built from 13 residues. V dropped 0 bases and J dropped 15 bases, with 15 bases sitting between them.